This T cell receptor (beta chain) was sequenced in a study of blood T cell repertoires in COVID-19. Study context: T cells, B-cell-depleted T cells, or PBMCs supplied cDNA or gDNA.

V was cut by 3 bases and J by 5 bases, with 10 bases left in between. Germline V gene data show CDR1 as SEHNR and CDR2 as FQNEAQ (reference sequence). CDR3 size: 13 residues. Sequenced by immunoSEQ multiplex PCR; TCRdb stores in-frame clones only, minus some. The sample yields 150,000 to 200,000 clones, 65% to 90% seen once. The chain links TRBV7-9 to TRBJ1-2; D gene unclear. Material: PBMCs or T cells enriched from blood (not recorded which). The TCR was taken from a woman aged 60-70 years with acute COVID-19. The CDR3 nucleotides are TGTGCCAGCAGCTTGTCGGGTGGATATGGCTACACCTTC. This sequence encodes CASSLSGGYGYTF.